This TCR beta chain comes out of a study of identical twins. There are many counts of this clonotype. Per germline, CDR1 SNHLY and CDR2 FYNNEI. The CDR3 is made up of 14 amino acids. V shed 7 bases and J shed 2 bases, with 12 bases lying between them. TCRdb fed the 5' RACE reads into MiXCR, producing one record per CDR3 protein. Here the sample spans 600,000 to 700,000 distinct CDR3 sequences, around 20% being singletons. Separately, the same data were catalogued under a study of T cells expressing NK-cell markers. This second study notes: Repertoire data for TCR beta were derived from sorted T cells (CD3+CD56+NKG2C+, CD3+CD56+NKG2C- and CD3+CD56-NKG2C+). Among eight sequenced donors, seven carried HCMV seropositivity while one was seronegative. The CD3+CD56-NKG2C+ fraction of a handful of donors was also led by these clonotypes.

This receptor was identified in a young woman in good health. The sample comprised PBMCs. The chain recombines TRBV2 with TRBJ1-5, with D tentatively TRBD1 (5 bases). The CDR3 here is CASIGVSGNQPQHF. The CDR3 nucleotides are TGTGCCAGCATAGGGGTGTCGGGCAATCAGCCCCAGCATTTT.